This T cell receptor (beta chain) stems from a study of T cells in Graves' hyperthyroidism and ophthalmopathy. Trimming removed 1 base at V and 0 bases at J, with 10 bases between. The CDR3 totals 16 residues. Germline assignment: CDR1 MGHRA and CDR2 YSYEKL. This clonotype was recorded a few times. Amplified TCR beta CDR3 regions derived from RNA transcripts. First-round RT-PCR targeting the TCR CDR3 was performed with the HTBI primer set. TCRdb processed the multiplex PCR reads anew with MiXCR; each CDR3 protein has one entry. The table records some 760,000 distinct CDR3 sequences, around 15% of them present only once. A patient was excluded if there was uncontrolled infection, other autoimmune disease, pregnancy or lactation.

The chain recombines TRBV4-1 with TRBJ2-4; D is unresolved. This receptor was obtained from a woman in her late teens or twenties with Graves' hyperthyroidism. Sequencing used blood. The CDR3 loop reads CASSQGSPLAKNIQYF. In DNA, the CDR3 is TGCGCCAGCAGCCAAGGGAGCCCTTTAGCCAAAAACATTCAGTACTTC.